Below are 13 T cell receptor beta chains sequenced from a single sample in a study of OX40 agonist ivuxolimab in advanced cancers. Some clones are missing from TCRdb's copy, which holds only in-frame ones; the method was immunoSEQ multiplex PCR. The sample lists roughly 140,000 clones, 90% to 95% seen once, with about 0.33% in the top ten. The material was CD4+ or CD8+ T cells sorted from blood, obtained in a trial of the OX40 agonist ivuxolimab. These receptors were taken from an adult with an advanced solid tumor such as melanoma, head and neck, liver or kidney cancer.

The chain carries TRBV27 and TRBJ1-1, with D possibly being TRBD1 (5 bases). There are 14 residues in the CDR3. Per germline, CDR1 MNHEY and CDR2 SMNVEV (reference sequence). The V and J ends lost 2 bases and 8 bases respectively, with 15 bases between them. In nucleotides, the CDR3 is TGTGCCAGCAGTTTAGGGTCCCAGTGGGGCGAAGCTTTCTTT. Translated: CASSLGSQWGEAFF.

The J gene is TRBJ1-5, the V gene TRBV7-2, with 8 bases aligning to TRBD1. The junction had 9 bases not matched to a gene; V was cut back by 1 base and J by 7 bases. The germline V gene encodes CDR1 SGHTA and CDR2 FQGNSA. This CDR3 has 16 residues. As DNA, the CDR3 is TGTGCCAGCAGCTTAGTCTTTGCAGGGACAGGACAGCCCCAGCATTTT. Protein product: CASSLVFAGTGQPQHF.

The chain has TRBV4-1 and TRBJ1-2; D gene unclear. V lost 1 base to trimming and J lost 2 bases, with 5 bases between them. From germline, CDR1 is MGHRA and CDR2 YSYEKL. This CDR3 region has 13 residues. The CDR3 DNA follows: TGCGCCAGCAGCCAAGGGCAGAACTATGGCTACACCTTC. This gives the protein CASSQGQNYGYTF.

The V and J genes are TRBV7-9 and TRBJ2-5; D gene uncertain. V was pared by 1 base and J by 6 bases, with 6 bases between. Per the germline V gene, CDR1 is SEHNR and CDR2 is FQNEAQ (reference sequence). The CDR3 covers 12 residues. CDR3 region: CASSLERKTQYF. CDR3 bases: TGTGCCAGCAGCTTAGAGAGGAAGACCCAGTACTTC.

V is TRBV5-5 and J is TRBJ2-1; 9 bases line up with TRBD1. The CDR3 is made up of 15 amino acids. Germline V gene sequence: CDR1 SGHKS, CDR2 YYEKEE (reference sequence). V dropped 6 bases and J dropped 9; count of bases not matched to a gene: 13. CDR3 region: CASTWNPGQGGEQFF. CDR3 in DNA: TGTGCCAGCACCTGGAACCCGGGACAGGGCGGTGAGCAGTTCTTC.

This clone was recorded once. The chain uses TRBV9 and TRBJ1-2; the D is unclear. Looked up from germline, CDR1 is SGDLS and CDR2 is YYNGEE. V lost 0 bases, J lost 1 base, and 7 bases lay in between. The CDR3 is made up of 14 amino acids. The CDR3 here is CASSVAVGNYGYTF. Written as DNA, the CDR3 is TGTGCCAGCAGCGTAGCCGTGGGTAACTATGGCTACACCTTC.

The V and J genes are TRBV5-1 and TRBJ1-4, with TRBD1 as a possible D gene (5 bases). V was cut by 3 bases and J by 4 bases, with 10 bases left in between. The V gene's germline CDR1 is SGHRS and CDR2 YFSETQ. This CDR3 has 14 amino acids. CDR3 sequence: CASSSGAGNEKLFF. The CDR3 nucleotides read TGCGCCAGCAGCTCTGGGGCCGGTAATGAAAAACTGTTTTTT.

The genes are TRBV6-5 and TRBJ2-3; 8 bases agree with TRBD1. The germline V gene has CDR1 MNHEY and CDR2 SVGAGI. The length of the CDR3 is 14 residues. Trimming took 6 bases from V and 4 from J; bases not matched to a gene: 6. The CDR3 DNA is TGTGCCAGCAGACGGACAGGGCATGCAGATACGCAGTATTTT. Translating it yields CASRRTGHADTQYF.

The chain is built from TRBV9 and TRBJ1-1; tentative D call: TRBD1 (5 bases). This CDR3 has 15 residues. The V and J ends lost 0 bases and 3 bases respectively, with 12 bases between them. CDR1 and CDR2 (germline): SGDLS, YYNGEE. The CDR3 bases are TGTGCCAGCAGCGTAGGGGGCCCTTCGGACACTGAAGCTTTCTTT. Its translation: CASSVGGPSDTEAFF.

V is TRBV5-1 and J is TRBJ1-2; the D is unclear. Germline CDR1 SGHRS, CDR2 YFSETQ. This CDR3 contains 15 residues. Trimming shortened V by 0 bases and J by 4 bases, and 13 bases separated the two germline ends. CDR3 loop: CASSLDLGRSYGYTF. The CDR3 DNA reads TGCGCCAGCAGCTTGGATCTAGGCAGGTCCTATGGCTACACCTTC.

The chain has TRBV28 and TRBJ2-7, with 9 positions matching TRBD2. This CDR3 has 15 amino acids. CDR1 MDHEN and CDR2 SYDVKM come from the germline V gene. After removal of 4 bases from V and 3 bases from J, the junction contained 7 bases not matched to a gene. CDR3 in DNA: TGTGCCAGCAGTTACATTAGCGGGGGTCACTACGAGCAGTACTTC. Protein product: CASSYISGGHYEQYF.

This clone came up once. An end of the junction does not agree with germline; a read error may underlie this. The chain carries TRBV9 and TRBJ2-3, with D maybe TRBD2 (8 bases). Germline loops: CDR1 SGDLS, CDR2 YYNGEE. The CDR3 spans 19 residues. As DNA, the CDR3 is TGTGCCCGCAGCGGCCGGGGGGGCGGGACAGATAGACCTCTAGATACGCAGTATTTT. It codes for CARSGRGGGTDRPLDTQYF. The full variable domain, in which reference TRBV9 and TRBJ2-3 provide the parts outside the CDR3, is DSGVTQTPKHLITATGQRVTLRCSPRSGDLSVYWYQQSLDQGLQFLIQYYNGEERAKGNILERFSAQQFPDLHSELNLSSLELGDSALYFCARSGRGGGTDRPLDTQYFGPGTRLTVL.

The rearrangement joins TRBV10-1 to TRBJ2-2, with 11 bases that match TRBD2. The V gene end was trimmed by 7 bases and the J gene end by 1 base; junction bases not matched to a gene: 14. Germline values: CDR1 WNHNN, CDR2 SYGVQD (reference sequence). The CDR3 contains 19 residues. CDR3 coding DNA: TGCGCCAGCACCCCATGGGGCCTAGCGGGGGGACAGAACACCGGGGAGCTGTTTTTT. Translated: CASTPWGLAGGQNTGELFF.